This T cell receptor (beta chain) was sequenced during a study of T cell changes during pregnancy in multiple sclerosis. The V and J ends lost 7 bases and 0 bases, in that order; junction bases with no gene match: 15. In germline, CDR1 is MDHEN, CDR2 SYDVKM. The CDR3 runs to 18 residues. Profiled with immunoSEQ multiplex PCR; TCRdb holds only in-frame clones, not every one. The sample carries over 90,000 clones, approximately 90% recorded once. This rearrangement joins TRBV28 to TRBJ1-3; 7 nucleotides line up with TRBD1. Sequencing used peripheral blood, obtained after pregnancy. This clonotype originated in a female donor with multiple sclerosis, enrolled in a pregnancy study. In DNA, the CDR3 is TGTGCCAGCAAGGGGCAGGGGGTTAGTAGATCCTCTGGAAACACCATATATTTT. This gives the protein CASKGQGVSRSSGNTIYF.